The 18 T cell receptor beta chains below all came from one sample that was sequenced in a study of cytomegalovirus exposure and HLA in healthy donors. Both 60 Vbeta primers and 13 Jbeta primers went into the PCR. The data were produced by immunoSEQ multiplex PCR, yet TCRdb's version contains in-frame clones alone and is incomplete. The sample yields about 120,000 clones, 60% to 75% seen once. Material for sequencing was PBMCs. The receptors shown here come from a woman in her 40s in good health and CMV-seropositive.

The V call is TRBV5-1, the J call TRBJ1-2; 7 positions agree with TRBD1. The trim removed 0 bases at V and 2 bases at J, leaving 10 bases unmatched. This CDR3 is built from 17 residues. CDR1 and CDR2 (germline): SGHRS, YFSETQ. The CDR3 spells CASSLVKGADINYGYTF. The CDR3 nucleotides read TGCGCCAGCAGCTTGGTGAAGGGGGCTGATATAAACTATGGCTACACCTTC.

This chain links TRBV7-2 with TRBJ1-2; D ambiguous. Trimming left V 3 bases short and J 1 base short, with 9 bases between. The germline gives CDR1 SGHTA, CDR2 FQGNSA. The CDR3 extends over 14 amino acids. CDR3 protein: CASSFVSSNYGYTF. CDR3 sequence (DNA): TGTGCCAGCAGCTTCGTTTCCAGTAACTATGGCTACACCTTC.

The J gene is TRBJ1-2, the V gene TRBV30, with 10 bases fitting TRBD1. The germline gives CDR1 GTSNPN, CDR2 SVGIG (reference sequence). This CDR3 spans 13 amino acids. The V and J ends lost 2 bases and 8 bases, in that order; junction bases with no gene match: 5. CDR3 in amino acids: CAWSRGQGYGYTF. The DNA of the CDR3 is TGTGCCTGGAGTAGGGGACAGGGGTACGGCTACACCTTC.

This chain connects TRBV6-5 to TRBJ2-7; possible D gene TRBD2, 5 bases. Trimming took off 2 bases at V and 1 base at J, with 9 bases between the two ends. Germline CDR1 MNHEY, CDR2 SVGAGI. This CDR3 has 14 residues. CDR3 protein: CASSYRGRSYEQYF. For the CDR3, the DNA is TGTGCCAGCAGTTACCGGGGTAGGTCCTACGAGCAGTACTTC.

The rearrangement joins TRBV7-2 to TRBJ1-2, with 9 bases identical to TRBD1. Germline V lookup: CDR1 SGHTA, CDR2 FQGNSA. The junction had 14 bases not matched to a gene; V was cut back by 3 bases and J by 6 bases. This CDR3 has 17 amino acids. The chain's CDR3 is CASSFPGQGSRTNGYTF. Here the CDR3 DNA reads TGTGCCAGCAGCTTCCCGGGACAGGGAAGCAGAACGAATGGCTACACCTTC.

The J gene is TRBJ2-1, the V gene TRBV5-1; D perhaps matches TRBD2 (5 bases). The CDR3 runs to 15 residues. Per germline, CDR1 SGHRS and CDR2 YFSETQ. V shed 1 base and J shed 10 bases, with 18 bases lying between them. CDR3 region: CASSLRSGYDGEQFF. Written as DNA, the CDR3 is TGCGCCAGCAGCTTGAGGAGCGGTTACGATGGGGAGCAGTTCTTC.

The genes are TRBV4-3 and TRBJ2-7; no clear D. The germline V gene has CDR1 LGHNA and CDR2 YSLEER. The CDR3 is made up of 15 amino acids. Trimming took off 0 bases at V and 2 bases at J, with 11 bases between the two ends. The CDR3 here is CASSQDASVTYEQYF. CDR3 DNA: TGCGCCAGCAGCCAAGATGCTTCGGTAACCTACGAGCAGTACTTC.

This chain links TRBV5-1 with TRBJ1-2, with 10 bases lining up with TRBD1. CDR1 is SGHRS and CDR2 is YFSETQ in the germline V gene. This CDR3 is 14 amino acids long. V shed 0 bases, J shed 8 bases, and the junction held 4 bases outside the gene matches. The CDR3 loop is CASSLVGQGEGYTF. DNA of the CDR3: TGCGCCAGCAGCTTGGTTGGACAGGGGGAAGGCTACACCTTC.

This clone was seen a handful of times. V usage is TRBV29-1 and J usage is TRBJ2-3; the D gene is possibly TRBD2 (7 bases). CDR3 length equals 11 residues. V gave up 5 bases and J gave up 11 bases, with 14 bases separating them. CDR1 is SQVTM, CDR2 ANQGSEA, per germline. CDR3 in amino acids: CSVRGALGQYF. CDR3 DNA sequence: TGCAGCGTTCGGGGGGCGCTCGGGCAGTATTTT.

The rearrangement uses TRBV29-1 and TRBJ2-3; the D gene is possibly TRBD1 (6 bases). The CDR3 sequence is 13 residues long. Trimming took off 5 bases at V and 2 bases at J, with 11 bases between the two ends. Germline V gene data show CDR1 as SQVTM and CDR2 as ANQGSEA. The CDR3 region is CSVNTGTTDTQYF. The CDR3 DNA sequence: TGCAGCGTTAACACAGGGACCACAGATACGCAGTATTTT.

This sequence joins TRBV15 and TRBJ2-3; 8 bases agree with TRBD2. Trimming removed 0 bases from V and 4 bases from J; junction bases left unmatched: 3. The CDR3 spans 15 residues. CDR1 is LNHNV and CDR2 is YYDKDF in the germline V gene (reference sequence). This CDR3 reads CATSRETGGPDTQYF. The CDR3 DNA is TGTGCCACCAGCAGAGAGACGGGAGGGCCAGATACGCAGTATTTT. The full variable domain, with the rest looked up from reference TRBV15 and TRBJ2-3, is DAMVIQNPRYQVTQFGKPVTLSCSQTLNHNVMYWYQQKSSQAPKLLFHYYDKDFNNEADTPDNFQSRRPNTSFCFLDIRSPGLGDTAMYLCATSRETGGPDTQYFGPGTRLTVL.

J is TRBJ2-1 and V is TRBV10-3; TRBD2 agrees at 15 bases. This CDR3 is built from 18 residues. In germline, CDR1 is ENHRY, CDR2 SYGVKD. Trimming took 6 bases from V and 0 from J; bases not matched to a gene: 6. CDR3 coding DNA: TGTGCCATCAGGGGACTAGCGGGAGGTACCAGCTCCTACAATGAGCAGTTCTTC. Translated, it gives CAIRGLAGGTSSYNEQFF.

This chain connects TRBV10-3 to TRBJ2-5; possibly TRBD1 for D (6 bases). Germline loops: CDR1 ENHRY, CDR2 SYGVKD. V was shortened by 5 bases and J by 3 bases, with 13 bases between the two germline ends. The CDR3 contains 14 residues. Here the CDR3 DNA reads TGTGCCATCAGTTGGTCAGGGGCAAAAGAGACCCAGTACTTC. This encodes CAISWSGAKETQYF.

This chain uses TRBV7-3 with TRBJ2-1; 13 bases map to TRBD2. Unmatched junction bases numbered 6, after V lost 5 bases and J lost 8 bases. Germline V lookup: CDR1 SGHTA, CDR2 FQGTGA. The CDR3 sequence is 15 residues long. The CDR3 DNA is TGTGCCAGCAGCCCGGGGACTAGCGGGGTACATGAGCAGTTCTTC. This translates into CASSPGTSGVHEQFF.

This chain links TRBV7-2 with TRBJ1-4; TRBD1 matches 9 bases. Germline CDR1 reads SGHTA; CDR2 reads FQGNSA. V shed 6 bases and J 3 bases; nucleotides not matched to a gene: 5. The CDR3 spans 15 residues. CDR3 loop: CASSPTGGPNEKLFF. For the CDR3, the DNA is TGTGCCAGCAGTCCAACAGGGGGCCCTAATGAAAAACTGTTTTTT.

The V gene is TRBV30, the J gene TRBJ1-2; perhaps TRBD1 as D (6 bases). The CDR3 has 11 residues. The V end lost 7 bases, the J end lost 5 bases, and 11 bases lay between the germline ends. The germline gives CDR1 GTSNPN, CDR2 SVGIG (reference sequence). The CDR3 spells CAFPGEYGYTF. The CDR3 bases are TGTGCCTTCCCAGGGGAATATGGCTACACCTTC. Filled out from reference TRBV30 and TRBJ1-2, the complete variable domain reads SQTIHQWPATLVQPVGSPLSLECTVEGTSNPNLYWYRQAAGRGLQLLFYSVGIGQISSEVPQNLSASRPQDRQFILSSKKLLLSDSGFYLCAFPGEYGYTFGSGTRLTVV.

The V and J genes are TRBV7-9 and TRBJ1-1, with a tentative D call TRBD1 (5 bases). The CDR3 is 13 amino acids. Trimming took off 3 bases at V and 5 bases at J, with 10 bases between the two ends. Germline CDR1 SEHNR, CDR2 FQNEAQ (reference sequence). The CDR3 DNA reads as TGTGCCAGCAGCTTCCCGGGGGGAACTGAAGCTTTCTTT. Its protein product is CASSFPGGTEAFF.

The chain has TRBV29-1 and TRBJ1-2; 7 nucleotides align to TRBD1. J was trimmed by 4 bases and V by 6 bases; bases with no gene match: 11. Germline V gives CDR1 SQVTM, CDR2 ANQGSEA. This CDR3 region has 14 residues. Here the CDR3 reads CSVPSRDRLYGYTF. The CDR3 DNA is TGCAGCGTCCCTTCCCGGGACAGACTCTATGGCTACACCTTC.